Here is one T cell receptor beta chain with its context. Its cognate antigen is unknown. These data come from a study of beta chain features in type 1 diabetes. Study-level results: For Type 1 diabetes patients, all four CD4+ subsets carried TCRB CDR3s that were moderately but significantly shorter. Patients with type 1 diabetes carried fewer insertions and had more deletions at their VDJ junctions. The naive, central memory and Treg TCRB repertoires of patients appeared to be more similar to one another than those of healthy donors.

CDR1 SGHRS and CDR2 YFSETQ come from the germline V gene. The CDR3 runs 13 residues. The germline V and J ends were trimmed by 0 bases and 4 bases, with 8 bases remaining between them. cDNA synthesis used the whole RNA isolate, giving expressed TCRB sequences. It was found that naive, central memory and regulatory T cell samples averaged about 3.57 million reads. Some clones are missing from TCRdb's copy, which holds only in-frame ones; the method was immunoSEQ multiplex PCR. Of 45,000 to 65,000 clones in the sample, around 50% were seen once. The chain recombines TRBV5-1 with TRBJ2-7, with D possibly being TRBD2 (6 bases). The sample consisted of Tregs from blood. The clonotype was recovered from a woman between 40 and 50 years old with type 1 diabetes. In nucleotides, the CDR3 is TGCGCCAGCAGCTTGGCAGGGAGGTACGAGCAGTACTTC. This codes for CASSLAGRYEQYF.